This T cell receptor (beta chain) originates from a study of blood T cell repertoires in COVID-19. Study-wide context: Researchers got acute and convalescent COVID-19 samples from the United States, Italy and Spain. Sample material is recorded as cDNA or gDNA derived from T cells, B-cell-depleted T cells, or PBMCs.

Per the original data handling: Amplification with reference gene primers provided the estimates of nucleated cell counts. Produced via immunoSEQ multiplex PCR; TCRdb's table is partial and in-frame only. Clonal size and the V and J genes are those of that table, whereas D and trimming came from the DNA. The sample has roughly 150,000 clones; 80% to 85% are singletons. The CDR3 runs 12 residues. The germline V and J ends were trimmed by 10 bases and 2 bases, with 11 bases remaining between them. V gene TRBV12-3 or TRBV12-4 combines with J gene TRBJ1-2; maybe TRBD1 (5 bases). This TCR was recovered from a woman older than 75 with acute or convalescent COVID-19. The sample consisted of peripheral blood. The CDR3 DNA is TGTGCCACGAAGGGGCGGAACTATGGCTACACCTTC. Translated, it gives CATKGRNYGYTF.